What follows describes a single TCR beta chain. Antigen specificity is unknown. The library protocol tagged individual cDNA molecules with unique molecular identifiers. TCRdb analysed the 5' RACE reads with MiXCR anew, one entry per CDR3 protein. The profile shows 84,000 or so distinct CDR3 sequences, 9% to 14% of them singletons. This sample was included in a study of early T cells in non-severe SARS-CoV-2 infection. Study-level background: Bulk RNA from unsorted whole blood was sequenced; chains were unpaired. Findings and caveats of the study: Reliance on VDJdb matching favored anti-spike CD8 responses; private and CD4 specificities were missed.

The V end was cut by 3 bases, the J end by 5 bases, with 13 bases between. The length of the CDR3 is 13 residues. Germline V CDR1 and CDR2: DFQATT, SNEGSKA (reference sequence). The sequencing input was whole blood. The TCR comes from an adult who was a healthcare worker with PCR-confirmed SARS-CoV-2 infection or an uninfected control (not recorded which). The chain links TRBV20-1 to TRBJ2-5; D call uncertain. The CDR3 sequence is CSASRGTRETQYF. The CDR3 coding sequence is TGCAGTGCTAGCAGAGGTACTCGGGAGACCCAGTACTTC.